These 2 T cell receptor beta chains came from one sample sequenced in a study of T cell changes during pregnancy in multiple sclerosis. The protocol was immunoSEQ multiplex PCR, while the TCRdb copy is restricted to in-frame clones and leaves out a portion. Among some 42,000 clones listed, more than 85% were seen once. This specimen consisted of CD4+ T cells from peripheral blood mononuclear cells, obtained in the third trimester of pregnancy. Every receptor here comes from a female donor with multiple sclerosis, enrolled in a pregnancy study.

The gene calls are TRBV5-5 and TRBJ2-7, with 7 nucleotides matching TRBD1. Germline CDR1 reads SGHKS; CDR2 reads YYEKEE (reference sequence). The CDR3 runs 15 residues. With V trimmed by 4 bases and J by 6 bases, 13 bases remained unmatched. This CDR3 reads CASSIQGVRAGEQYF. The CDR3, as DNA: TGTGCCAGCAGCATTCAGGGGGTTAGAGCAGGCGAGCAGTACTTC.

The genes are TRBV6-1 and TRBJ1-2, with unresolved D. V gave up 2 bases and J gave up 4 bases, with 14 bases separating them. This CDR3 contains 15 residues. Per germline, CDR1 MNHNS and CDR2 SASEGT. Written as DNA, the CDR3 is TGTGCCAGCAGTGAAAATGGAGGGAACCTCTATGGCTACACCTTC. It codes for CASSENGGNLYGYTF.